The source of this T cell receptor (beta chain) is a study of technical replicates of blood from a handful of donors. The repertoire was sequenced with immunoSEQ multiplex PCR; TCRdb's copy has only in-frame clones and lacks some. The sample lists about 75,000 clones, about nine tenths seen once, with about 0.36% in the top ten. After removal of 4 bases from V and 6 bases from J, the junction contained 19 bases not matched to a gene. The CDR3 sequence is 20 residues long. Germline-derived CDR1 and CDR2 are LNHDA and SQIVND (reference sequence). The V and J genes are TRBV19 and TRBJ2-2; 11 positions match TRBD2. Sequences were obtained from T cells isolated from PBMCs. This clonotype was obtained from a human donor in good health. Some clones in this sample may be carry-over from other donors' samples. DNA for the CDR3: TGTGCCAGTAGTAATCAAATCCGGTGGCTAGCGGGGGGTAGCGCCGGGGAGCTGTTTTTT. Its translation: CASSNQIRWLAGGSAGELFF.